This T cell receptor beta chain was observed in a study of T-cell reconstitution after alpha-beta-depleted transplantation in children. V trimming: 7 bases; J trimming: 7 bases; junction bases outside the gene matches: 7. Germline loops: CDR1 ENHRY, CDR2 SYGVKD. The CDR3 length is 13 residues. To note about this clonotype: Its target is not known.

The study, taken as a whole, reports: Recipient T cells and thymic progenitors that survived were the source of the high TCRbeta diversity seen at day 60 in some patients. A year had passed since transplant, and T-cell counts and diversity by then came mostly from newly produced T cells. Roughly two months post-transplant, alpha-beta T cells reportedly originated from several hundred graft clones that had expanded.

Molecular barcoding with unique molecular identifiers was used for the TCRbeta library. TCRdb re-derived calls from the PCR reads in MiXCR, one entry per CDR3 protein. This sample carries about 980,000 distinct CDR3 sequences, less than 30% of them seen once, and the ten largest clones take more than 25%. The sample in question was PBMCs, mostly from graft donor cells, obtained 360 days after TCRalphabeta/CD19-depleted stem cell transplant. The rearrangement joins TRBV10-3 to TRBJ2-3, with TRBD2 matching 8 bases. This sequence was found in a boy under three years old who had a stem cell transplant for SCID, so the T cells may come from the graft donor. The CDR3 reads CAIKGLVPNTQYF. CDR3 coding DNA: TGTGCCATCAAGGGACTAGTTCCAAATACGCAGTATTTT.